This T cell receptor beta chain was obtained from a study of neoadjuvant anti-PD-1 for oral cavity cancer. Patients had HPV-negative, locally advanced oral cavity squamous cell carcinoma. The study, taken as a whole, reports: Higher pretreatment blood Treg/Th17 ratios correlated with higher pretreatment blood and lower post-treatment tumor TCRbeta clonality. Non-responders to neoadjuvant nivolumab had significantly more clonal PBMC T cells than responders.

This CDR3 contains 15 residues. V lost 1 base and J 5 bases, leaving 15 bases between the germline ends. Germline loops: CDR1 SGHRS, CDR2 YFSETQ. A remark on this clone: Its antigen is not known.

Libraries were prepared by immunoSEQ multiplex PCR; TCRdb keeps only in-frame clonotypes and omits some of them. The sample lists some 15,000 clones, about 70% occurring once. This rearrangement joins TRBV5-1 to TRBJ2-5; TRBD1 might be the D (5 bases). This sequence was found in a person between 35 and 79 years old with oral cavity squamous cell carcinoma. The material was PBMCs, obtained before nivolumab (anti-PD-1) treatment. CDR3 region: CASSLNWGSRETQYF. CDR3 coding DNA: TGCGCCAGCAGCTTGAACTGGGGCTCGCGGGAGACCCAGTACTTC. The full variable domain, with the rest looked up from reference TRBV5-1 and TRBJ2-5, is KAGVTQTPRYLIKTRGQQVTLSCSPISGHRSVSWYQQTPGQGLQFLFEYFSETQRNKGNFPGRFSGRQFSNSRSEMNVSTLELGDSALYLCASSLNWGSRETQYFGPGTRLLVL.